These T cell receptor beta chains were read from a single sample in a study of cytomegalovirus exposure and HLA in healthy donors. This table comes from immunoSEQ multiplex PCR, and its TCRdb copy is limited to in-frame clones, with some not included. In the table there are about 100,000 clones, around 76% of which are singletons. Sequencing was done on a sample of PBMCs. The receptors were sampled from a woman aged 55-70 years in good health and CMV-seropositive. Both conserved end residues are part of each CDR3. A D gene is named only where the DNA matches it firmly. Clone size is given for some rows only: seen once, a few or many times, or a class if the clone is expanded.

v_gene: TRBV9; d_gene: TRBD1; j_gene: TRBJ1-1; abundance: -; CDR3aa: CASSQGQGMTEAFF; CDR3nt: TGTGCCAGCAGCCAGGGACAGGGGATGACTGAAGCTTTCTTT
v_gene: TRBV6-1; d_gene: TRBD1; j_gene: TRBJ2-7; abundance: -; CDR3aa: CASSSPDRVEQYF; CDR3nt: TGTGCCAGCAGCAGCCCCGACAGGGTCGAGCAGTACTTC
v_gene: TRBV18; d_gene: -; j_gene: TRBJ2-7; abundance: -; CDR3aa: CASSPSAGSSYEQYF; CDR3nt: TGTGCCAGCTCACCCTCAGCGGGCAGCTCCTACGAGCAGTACTTC
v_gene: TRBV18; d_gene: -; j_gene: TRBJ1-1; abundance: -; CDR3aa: CASSPPATKGNTEAFF; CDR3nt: TGTGCCAGCTCACCACCGGCAACTAAAGGTAACACTGAAGCTTTCTTT
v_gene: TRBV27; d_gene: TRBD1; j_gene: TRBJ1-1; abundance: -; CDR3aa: CASRTGRGRTTEAFF; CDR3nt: TGTGCCAGCAGGACGGGCAGGGGGCGGACCACTGAAGCTTTCTTT
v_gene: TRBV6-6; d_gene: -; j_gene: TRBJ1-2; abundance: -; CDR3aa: CASSYSGGLDGYTF; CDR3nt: TGTGCCAGCAGTTACTCGGGGGGGCTGGATGGCTACACCTTC
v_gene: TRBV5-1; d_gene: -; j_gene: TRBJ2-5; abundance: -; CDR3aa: CASTEGGGETQYF; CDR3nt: TGCGCCAGCACCGAGGGGGGAGGGGAGACCCAGTACTTC
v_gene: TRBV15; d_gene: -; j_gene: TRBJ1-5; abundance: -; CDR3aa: CATSRGTTGRNQPQHF; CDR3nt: TGTGCCACCAGCAGAGGGACAACAGGGCGCAATCAGCCCCAGCATTTT
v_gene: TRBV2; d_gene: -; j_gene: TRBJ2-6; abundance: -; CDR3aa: CASSQGRGANVLTF; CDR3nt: TGTGCCAGCAGCCAGGGGCGTGGGGCCAACGTCCTGACTTTC
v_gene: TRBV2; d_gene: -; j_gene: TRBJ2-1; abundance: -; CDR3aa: CASSEHTGFGNEQFF; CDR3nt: TGTGCCAGCAGCGAACACACAGGGTTCGGCAATGAGCAGTTCTTC
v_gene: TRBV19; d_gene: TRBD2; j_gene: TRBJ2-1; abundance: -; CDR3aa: CASLDRGRTSGDNEQFF; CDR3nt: TGTGCCAGTTTAGACAGGGGAAGGACTAGCGGGGACAATGAGCAGTTCTTC
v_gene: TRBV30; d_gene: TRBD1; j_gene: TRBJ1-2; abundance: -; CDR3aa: CAWRSTGVRFDGYTF; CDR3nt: TGTGCCTGGAGATCGACAGGGGTGAGGTTTGATGGCTACACCTTC
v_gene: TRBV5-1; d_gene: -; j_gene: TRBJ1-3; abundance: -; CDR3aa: CASSLGLGDSSGNTIYF; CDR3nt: TGCGCCAGCAGCTTGGGTTTAGGGGACTCCTCTGGAAACACCATATATTTT
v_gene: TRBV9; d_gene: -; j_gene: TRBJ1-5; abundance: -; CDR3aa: CASSVVYQPQHF; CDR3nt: TGTGCCAGCAGCGTAGTATATCAGCCCCAGCATTTT
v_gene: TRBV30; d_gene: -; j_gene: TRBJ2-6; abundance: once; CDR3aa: CAWSVKQGNSGANVLTF; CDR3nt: TGTGCCTGGAGTGTAAAACAGGGAAATTCAGGGGCCAACGTCCTGACTTTC
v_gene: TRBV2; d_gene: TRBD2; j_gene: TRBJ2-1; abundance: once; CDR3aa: CASRDSGNNEQFF; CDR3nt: TGTGCCAGCAGGGATAGCGGGAACAATGAGCAGTTCTTC
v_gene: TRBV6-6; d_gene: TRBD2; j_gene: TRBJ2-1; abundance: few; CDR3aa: CASSSSGRAGNEQFF; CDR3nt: TGTGCCAGCAGTTCTAGCGGGAGGGCTGGGAATGAGCAGTTCTTC
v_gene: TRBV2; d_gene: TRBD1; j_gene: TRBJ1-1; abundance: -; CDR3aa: CASRVSGTGGTEAFF; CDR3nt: TGTGCCAGCAGGGTTTCCGGGACAGGGGGGACTGAAGCTTTCTTT
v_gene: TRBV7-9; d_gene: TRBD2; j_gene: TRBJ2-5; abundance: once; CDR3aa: CASSQTSSQETQYF; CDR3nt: TGTGCCAGCAGTCAGACTAGCAGTCAAGAGACCCAGTACTTC
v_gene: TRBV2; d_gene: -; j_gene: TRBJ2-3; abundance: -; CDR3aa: CASSVQGGFEYF; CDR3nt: TGTGCCAGCAGTGTTCAGGGTGGTTTCGAGTATTTT
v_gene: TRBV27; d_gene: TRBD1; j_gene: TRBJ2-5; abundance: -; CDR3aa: CASSPGDRELETQYF; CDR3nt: TGTGCCAGCAGCCCGGGGGACAGGGAATTGGAGACCCAGTACTTC
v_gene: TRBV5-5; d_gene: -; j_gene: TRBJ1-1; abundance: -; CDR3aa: CASSSQVENTEAFF; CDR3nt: TGTGCCAGCAGCTCACAGGTAGAGAACACTGAAGCTTTCTTT
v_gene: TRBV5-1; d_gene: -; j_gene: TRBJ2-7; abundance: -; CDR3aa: CASSLGEGDTYEQYF; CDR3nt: TGCGCCAGCAGCTTAGGGGAAGGGGACACCTACGAGCAGTACTTC
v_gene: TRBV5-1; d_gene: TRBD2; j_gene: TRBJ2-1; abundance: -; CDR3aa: CASSLASGSRDNEQFF; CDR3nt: TGCGCCAGCAGCTTGGCTAGCGGGAGCCGGGACAATGAGCAGTTCTTC
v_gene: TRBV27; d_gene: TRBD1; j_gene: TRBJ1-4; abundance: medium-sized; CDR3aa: CASSLRDSTEKLFF; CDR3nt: TGTGCCAGCAGTTTAAGGGACAGCACCGAAAAACTGTTTTTT
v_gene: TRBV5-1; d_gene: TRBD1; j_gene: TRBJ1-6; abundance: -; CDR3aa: CASRPGGLDSPLHF; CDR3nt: TGCGCCAGCAGGCCAGGGGGCTTGGATTCACCCCTCCACTTT
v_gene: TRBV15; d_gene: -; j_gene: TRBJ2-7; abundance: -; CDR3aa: CATSRDVGRYEQYF; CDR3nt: TGTGCCACCAGCAGAGATGTCGGTCGATACGAGCAGTACTTC
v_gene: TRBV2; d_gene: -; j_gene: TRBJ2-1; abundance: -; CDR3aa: CASKGVGPNEQFF; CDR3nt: TGTGCCAGCAAAGGGGTCGGGCCCAATGAGCAGTTCTTC
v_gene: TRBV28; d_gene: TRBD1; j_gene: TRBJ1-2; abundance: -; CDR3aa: CASSEGDRGFYGHTF; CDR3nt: TGTGCCAGCAGCGAAGGGGACAGGGGATTCTATGGCCACACCTTC
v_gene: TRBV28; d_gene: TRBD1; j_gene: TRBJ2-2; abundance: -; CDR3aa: CASIRDRRTGELFF; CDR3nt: TGTGCCAGCATCCGGGACAGGCGGACCGGGGAGCTGTTTTTT
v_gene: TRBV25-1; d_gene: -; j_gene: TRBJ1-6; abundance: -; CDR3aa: CASSALTNSPLHF; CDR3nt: TGTGCCAGCAGTGCCCTAACCAATTCACCCCTCCACTTT
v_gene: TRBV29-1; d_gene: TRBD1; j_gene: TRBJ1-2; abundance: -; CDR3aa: CSAEPGQGGGYTF; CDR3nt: TGCAGCGCTGAACCGGGACAGGGAGGTGGCTACACCTTC
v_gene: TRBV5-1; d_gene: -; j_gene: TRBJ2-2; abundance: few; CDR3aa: CASSLGPGNTGELFF; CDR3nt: TGCGCCAGCAGCTTGGGACCAGGGAACACCGGGGAGCTGTTTTTT
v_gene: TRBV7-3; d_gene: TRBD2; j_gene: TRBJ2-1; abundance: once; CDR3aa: CASSLTGGRARNEQFF; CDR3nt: TGTGCCAGCAGCTTAACCGGCGGGAGGGCTAGGAATGAGCAGTTCTTC
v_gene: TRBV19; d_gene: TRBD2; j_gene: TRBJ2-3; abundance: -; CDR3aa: CASQEVSGSVSTDTQYF; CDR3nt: TGTGCCAGCCAGGAGGTTAGCGGGAGTGTCAGCACAGATACGCAGTATTTT
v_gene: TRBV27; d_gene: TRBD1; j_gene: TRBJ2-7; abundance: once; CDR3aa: CASSSRDRGGYEQYF; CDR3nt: TGTGCCAGCAGTTCCCGGGACAGGGGTGGTTACGAGCAGTACTTC
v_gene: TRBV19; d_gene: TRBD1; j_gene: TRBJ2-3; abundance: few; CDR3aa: CASSPSRGTGDTQYF; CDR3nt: TGTGCCAGTAGTCCCTCAAGGGGGACAGGAGATACGCAGTATTTT
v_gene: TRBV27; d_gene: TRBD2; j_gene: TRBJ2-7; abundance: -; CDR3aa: CASSQLAGPGGSSYEQYF; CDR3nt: TGTGCCAGCAGTCAATTAGCGGGCCCCGGGGGAAGCTCCTACGAGCAGTACTTC
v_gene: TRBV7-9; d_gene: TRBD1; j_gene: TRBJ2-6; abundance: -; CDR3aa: CASSSRDSIRVVLTF; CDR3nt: TGTGCCAGCAGCTCACGGGACAGCATAAGGGTCGTCCTGACTTTC
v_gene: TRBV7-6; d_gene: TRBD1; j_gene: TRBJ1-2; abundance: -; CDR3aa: CASSPEETGSRGYTF; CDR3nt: TGTGCCAGCAGTCCCGAGGAGACAGGGTCTCGTGGCTACACCTTC
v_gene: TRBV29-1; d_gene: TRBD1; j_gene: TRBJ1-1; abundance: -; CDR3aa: CSVEYAGGVTEAFF; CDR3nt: TGCAGCGTTGAATACGCAGGGGGAGTGACTGAAGCTTTCTTT
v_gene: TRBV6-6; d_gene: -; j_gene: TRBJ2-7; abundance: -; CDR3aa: CASSQSSYEQYF; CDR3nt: TGTGCCAGCAGTCAATCCTCCTACGAGCAGTACTTC
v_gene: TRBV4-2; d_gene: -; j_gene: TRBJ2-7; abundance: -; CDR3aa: CASSRRQGKNEEQYF; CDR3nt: TGTGCCAGCAGCCGCCGTCAGGGAAAAAACGAGGAGCAGTACTTC
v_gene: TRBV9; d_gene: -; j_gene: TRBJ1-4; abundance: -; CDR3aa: CASSVSGQINEKLFF; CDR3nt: TGTGCCAGCAGCGTATCAGGACAGATTAATGAAAAACTGTTTTTT